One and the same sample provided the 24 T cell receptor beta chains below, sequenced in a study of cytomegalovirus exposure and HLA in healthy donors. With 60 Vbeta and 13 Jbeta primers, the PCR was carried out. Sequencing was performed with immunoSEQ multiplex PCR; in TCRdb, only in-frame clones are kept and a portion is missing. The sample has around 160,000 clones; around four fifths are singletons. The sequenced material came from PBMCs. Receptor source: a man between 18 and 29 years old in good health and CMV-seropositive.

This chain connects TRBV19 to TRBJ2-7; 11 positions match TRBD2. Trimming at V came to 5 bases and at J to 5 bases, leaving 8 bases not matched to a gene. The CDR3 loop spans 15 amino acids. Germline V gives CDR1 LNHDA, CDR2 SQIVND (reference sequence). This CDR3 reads CASSRLAGRKDEQYF. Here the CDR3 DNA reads TGTGCCAGTAGTCGACTAGCGGGGAGGAAGGACGAGCAGTACTTC.

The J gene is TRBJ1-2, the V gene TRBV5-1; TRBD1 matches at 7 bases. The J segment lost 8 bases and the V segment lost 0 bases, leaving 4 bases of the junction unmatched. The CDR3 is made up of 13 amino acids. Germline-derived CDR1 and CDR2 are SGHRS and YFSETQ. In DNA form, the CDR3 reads TGCGCCAGCAGCTTGGGAGGGGGCCAAGGCTACACCTTC. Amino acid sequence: CASSLGGGQGYTF.

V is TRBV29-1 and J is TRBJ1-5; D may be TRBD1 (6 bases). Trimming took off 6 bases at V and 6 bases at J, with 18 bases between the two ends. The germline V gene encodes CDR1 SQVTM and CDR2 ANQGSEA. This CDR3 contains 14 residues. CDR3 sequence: CSVRRGGEGQPQHF. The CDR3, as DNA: TGCAGCGTCCGGAGGGGGGGGGAGGGTCAGCCCCAGCATTTT. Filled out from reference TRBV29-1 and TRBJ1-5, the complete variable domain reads SAVISQKPSRDICQRGTSLTIQCQVDSQVTMMFWYRQQPGQSLTLIATANQGSEATYESGFVIDKFPISRPNLTFSTLTVSNMSPEDSSIYLCSVRRGGEGQPQHFGDGTRLSIL.

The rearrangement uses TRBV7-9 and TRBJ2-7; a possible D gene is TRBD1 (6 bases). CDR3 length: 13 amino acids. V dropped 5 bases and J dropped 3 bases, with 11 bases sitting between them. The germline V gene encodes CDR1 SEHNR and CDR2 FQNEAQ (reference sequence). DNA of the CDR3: TGTGCCAGCAGCCTCCGGGACAACTACGAGCAGTACTTC. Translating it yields CASSLRDNYEQYF.

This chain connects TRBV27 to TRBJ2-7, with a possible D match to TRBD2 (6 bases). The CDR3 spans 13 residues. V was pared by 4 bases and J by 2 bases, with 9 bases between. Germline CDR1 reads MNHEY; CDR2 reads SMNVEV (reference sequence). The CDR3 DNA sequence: TGTGCCAGCAGTTGGGGGGAGACCTACGAGCAGTACTTC. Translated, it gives CASSWGETYEQYF.

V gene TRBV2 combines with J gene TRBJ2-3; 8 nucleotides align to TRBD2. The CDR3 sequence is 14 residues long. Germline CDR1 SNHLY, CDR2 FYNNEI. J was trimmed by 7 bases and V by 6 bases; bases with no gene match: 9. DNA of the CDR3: TGTGCCAGCAGACCAACTAGCGGAATGAATACGCAGTATTTT. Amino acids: CASRPTSGMNTQYF.

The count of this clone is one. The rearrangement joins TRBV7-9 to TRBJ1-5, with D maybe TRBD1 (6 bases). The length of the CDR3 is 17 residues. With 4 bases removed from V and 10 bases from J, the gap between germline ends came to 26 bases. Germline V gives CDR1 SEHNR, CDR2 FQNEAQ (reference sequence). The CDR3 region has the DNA TGTGCCAGCAGCTCTTGGGGATCACAGGGCCTGTTAGTCCCCCAGCATTTT. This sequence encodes CASSSWGSQGLLVPQHF.

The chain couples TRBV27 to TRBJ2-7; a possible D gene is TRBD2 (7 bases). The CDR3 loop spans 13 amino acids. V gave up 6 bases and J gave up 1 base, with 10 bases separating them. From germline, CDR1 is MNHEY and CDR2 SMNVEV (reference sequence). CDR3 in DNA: TGTGCCAGCAGGGGAGGGGGATCCTACGAGCAGTACTTC. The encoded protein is CASRGGGSYEQYF.

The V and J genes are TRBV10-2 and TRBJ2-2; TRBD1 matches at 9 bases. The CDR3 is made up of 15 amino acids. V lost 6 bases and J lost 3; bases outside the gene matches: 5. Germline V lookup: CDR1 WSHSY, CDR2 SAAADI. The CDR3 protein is CASSLDRGHTGELFF. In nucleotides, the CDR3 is TGCGCCAGCAGCCTGGACAGGGGACACACCGGGGAGCTGTTTTTT.

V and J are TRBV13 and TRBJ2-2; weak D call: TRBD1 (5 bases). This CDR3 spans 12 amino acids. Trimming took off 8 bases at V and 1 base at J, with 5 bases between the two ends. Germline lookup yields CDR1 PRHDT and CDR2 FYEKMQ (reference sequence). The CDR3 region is CASGQNTGELFF. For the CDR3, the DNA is TGTGCCAGCGGACAGAACACCGGGGAGCTGTTTTTT.

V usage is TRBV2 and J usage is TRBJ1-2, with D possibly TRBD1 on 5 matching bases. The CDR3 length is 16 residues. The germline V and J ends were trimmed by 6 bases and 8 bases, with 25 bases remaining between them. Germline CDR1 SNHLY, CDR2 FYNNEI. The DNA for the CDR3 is TGTGCCAGCAGAGATCGACAGATTGGCTCTATTAACGGCTACACCTTC. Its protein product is CASRDRQIGSINGYTF.

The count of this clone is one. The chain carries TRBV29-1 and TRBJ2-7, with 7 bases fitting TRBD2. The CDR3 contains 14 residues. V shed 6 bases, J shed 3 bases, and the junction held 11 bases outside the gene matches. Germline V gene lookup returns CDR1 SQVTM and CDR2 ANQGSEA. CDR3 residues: CSVREGSTVYEQYF. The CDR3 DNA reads TGCAGCGTCAGGGAGGGAAGTACCGTCTACGAGCAGTACTTC.

In DNA form, the CDR3 reads TGTGCCAGCAGCGCCTCACTTCGTGGAAACACCATATATTTT. Its translation: CASSASLRGNTIYF. The chain links TRBV9 to TRBJ1-3; D gene ambiguous. CDR1 is SGDLS, CDR2 YYNGEE, per germline. Trimming stripped 3 bases from V and 3 bases from J, with 10 bases between. This CDR3 contains 14 residues.

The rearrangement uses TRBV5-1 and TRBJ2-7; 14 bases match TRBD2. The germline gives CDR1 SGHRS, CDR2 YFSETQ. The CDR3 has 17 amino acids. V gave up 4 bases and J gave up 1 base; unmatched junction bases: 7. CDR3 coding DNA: TGCGCCAGCAGCCTCGGGACTAGCGGGAGTATTTCCTACGAGCAGTACTTC. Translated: CASSLGTSGSISYEQYF.

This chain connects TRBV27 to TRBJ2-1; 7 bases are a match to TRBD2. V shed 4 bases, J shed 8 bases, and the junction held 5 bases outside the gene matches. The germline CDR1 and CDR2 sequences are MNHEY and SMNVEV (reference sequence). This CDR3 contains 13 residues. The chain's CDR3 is CASSWGGGDEQFF. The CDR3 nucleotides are TGTGCCAGCAGTTGGGGGGGAGGGGATGAGCAGTTCTTC.

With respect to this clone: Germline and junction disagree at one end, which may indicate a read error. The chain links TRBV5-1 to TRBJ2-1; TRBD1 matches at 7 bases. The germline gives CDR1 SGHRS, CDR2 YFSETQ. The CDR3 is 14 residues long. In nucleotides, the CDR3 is TGCGCCAGCAGCTTCGGGACAGACTACAATGAAAAAATCTTC. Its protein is CASSFGTDYNEKIF. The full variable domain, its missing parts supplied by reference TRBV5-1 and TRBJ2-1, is KAGVTQTPRYLIKTRGQQVTLSCSPISGHRSVSWYQQTPGQGLQFLFEYFSETQRNKGNFPGRFSGRQFSNSRSEMNVSTLELGDSALYLCASSFGTDYNEKIFGPGTRLTVL.

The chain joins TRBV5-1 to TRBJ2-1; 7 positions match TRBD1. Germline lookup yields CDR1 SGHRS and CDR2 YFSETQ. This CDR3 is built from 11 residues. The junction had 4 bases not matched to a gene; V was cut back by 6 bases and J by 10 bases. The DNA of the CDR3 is TGCGCCAGCAAAGAGGGGGCAGAGCAGTTCTTC. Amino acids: CASKEGAEQFF.

The CDR3 DNA follows: TGTGCCAGCAGCTTACTAGCGGGAGGAAATACGCAGTATTTT. Translation: CASSLLAGGNTQYF. The gene calls are TRBV5-6 and TRBJ2-3; 12 bases align to TRBD2. Germline V gene sequence: CDR1 SGHDT, CDR2 YYEEEE. The J segment lost 7 bases and the V segment lost 2 bases, leaving 2 bases of the junction unmatched. The CDR3 totals 14 residues.

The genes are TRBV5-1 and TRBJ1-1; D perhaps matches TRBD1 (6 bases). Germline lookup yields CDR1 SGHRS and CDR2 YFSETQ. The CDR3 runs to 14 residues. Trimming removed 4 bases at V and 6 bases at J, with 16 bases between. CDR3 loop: CASSPAGDPPEAFF. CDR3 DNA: TGCGCCAGCAGCCCGGCAGGGGACCCCCCTGAAGCTTTCTTT.

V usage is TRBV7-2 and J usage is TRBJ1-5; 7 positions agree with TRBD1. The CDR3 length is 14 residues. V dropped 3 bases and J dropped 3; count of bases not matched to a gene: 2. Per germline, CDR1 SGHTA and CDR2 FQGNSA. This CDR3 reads CASSFGTANQPQHF. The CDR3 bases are TGTGCCAGCAGCTTTGGGACAGCCAATCAGCCCCAGCATTTT.

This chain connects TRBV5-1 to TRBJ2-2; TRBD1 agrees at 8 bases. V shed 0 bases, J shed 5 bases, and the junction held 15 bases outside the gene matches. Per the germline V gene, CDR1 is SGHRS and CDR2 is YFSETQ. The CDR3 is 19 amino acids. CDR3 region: CASSLVGPDRGAGTGELFF. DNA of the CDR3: TGCGCCAGCAGCTTGGTGGGGCCCGACAGGGGCGCTGGGACCGGGGAGCTGTTTTTT.

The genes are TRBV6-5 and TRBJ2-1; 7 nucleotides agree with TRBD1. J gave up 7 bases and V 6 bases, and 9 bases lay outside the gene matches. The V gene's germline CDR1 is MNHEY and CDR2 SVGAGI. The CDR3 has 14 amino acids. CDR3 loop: CASSEATGLNEQFF. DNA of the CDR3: TGTGCCAGCAGCGAGGCGACAGGGTTGAATGAGCAGTTCTTC.

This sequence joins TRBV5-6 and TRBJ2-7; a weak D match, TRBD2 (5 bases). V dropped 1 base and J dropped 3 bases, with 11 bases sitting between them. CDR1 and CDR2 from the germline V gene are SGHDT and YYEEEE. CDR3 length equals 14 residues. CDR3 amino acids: CASSLLARDYEQYF. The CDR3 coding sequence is TGTGCCAGCAGCTTGCTGGCGAGGGACTACGAGCAGTACTTC.

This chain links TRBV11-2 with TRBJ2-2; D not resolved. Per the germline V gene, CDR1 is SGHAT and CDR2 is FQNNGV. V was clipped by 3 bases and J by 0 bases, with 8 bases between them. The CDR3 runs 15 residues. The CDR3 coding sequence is TGTGCCAGCAGCTTTTGGGCCACGAACACCGGGGAGCTGTTTTTT. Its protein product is CASSFWATNTGELFF.